The text below deals with one T cell receptor beta chain. Profiling relied on immunoSEQ multiplex PCR, and the TCRdb table lists in-frame clones only, not all of them. This sample carries over 200,000 clones, around 82% of them seen once, and the ten largest clones take 2% to 3%. V shed 1 base and J 5 bases; nucleotides not matched to a gene: 11. The CDR3 length is 18 residues. Germline V gene lookup returns CDR1 LGHDT and CDR2 YNNKEL (reference sequence). The data stem from a study of blood T cell repertoires in COVID-19. Study context: Both acute and convalescent COVID-19 samples were obtained from the United States, Italy and Spain.

The TCR originated in a woman aged 40 to 49 with active or convalescent COVID-19. V gene TRBV3-1 (or the pseudogene TRBV3-2) combines with J gene TRBJ2-3, with 11 bases matching TRBD2. Sequencing was carried out using peripheral blood. The CDR3 loop is CASSQAPVAGGGLDTQYF. CDR3 DNA sequence: TGTGCCAGCAGCCAAGCTCCCGTAGCGGGAGGGGGACTAGATACGCAGTATTTT.